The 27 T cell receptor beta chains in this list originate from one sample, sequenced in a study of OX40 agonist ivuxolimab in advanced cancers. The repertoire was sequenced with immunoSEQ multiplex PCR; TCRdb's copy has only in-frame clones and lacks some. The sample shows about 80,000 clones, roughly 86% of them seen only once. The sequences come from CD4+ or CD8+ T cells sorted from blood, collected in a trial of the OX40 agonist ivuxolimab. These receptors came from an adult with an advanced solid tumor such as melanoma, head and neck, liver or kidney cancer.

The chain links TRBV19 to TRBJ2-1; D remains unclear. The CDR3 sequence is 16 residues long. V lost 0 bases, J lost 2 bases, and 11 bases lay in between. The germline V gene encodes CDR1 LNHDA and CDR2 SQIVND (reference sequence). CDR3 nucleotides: TGTGCCAGTAGTATAGAAGGCAGACCACCCTACAATGAGCAGTTCTTC. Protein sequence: CASSIEGRPPYNEQFF.

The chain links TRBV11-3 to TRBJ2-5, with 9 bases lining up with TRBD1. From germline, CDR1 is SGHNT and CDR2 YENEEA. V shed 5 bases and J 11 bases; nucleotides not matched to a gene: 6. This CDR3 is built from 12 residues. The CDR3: CASSRGTGKQYF. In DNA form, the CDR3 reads TGTGCCAGCAGCCGAGGGACAGGGAAGCAGTACTTC.

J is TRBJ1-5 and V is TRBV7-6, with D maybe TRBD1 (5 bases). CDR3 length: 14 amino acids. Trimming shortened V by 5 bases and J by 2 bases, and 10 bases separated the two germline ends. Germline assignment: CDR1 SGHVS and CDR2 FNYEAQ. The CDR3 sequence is CASSPLGGNQPQHF. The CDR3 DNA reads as TGTGCCAGCAGCCCCTTAGGGGGCAATCAGCCCCAGCATTTT.

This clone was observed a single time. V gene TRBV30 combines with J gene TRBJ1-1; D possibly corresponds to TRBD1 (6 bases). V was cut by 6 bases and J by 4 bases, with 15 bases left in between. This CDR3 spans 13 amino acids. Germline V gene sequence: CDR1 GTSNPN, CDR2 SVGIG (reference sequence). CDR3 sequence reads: CACTRGQFTEAFF. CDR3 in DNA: TGTGCCTGCACACGAGGACAGTTCACTGAAGCTTTCTTT.

DNA of the CDR3: TGTGCCAGTAGTGACGACTACGAGCAGTACTTC. It specifies CASSDDYEQYF. The chain carries TRBV19 and TRBJ2-7; no firm D call. CDR1 LNHDA and CDR2 SQIVND come from the germline V gene (reference sequence). The CDR3 has 11 residues. V was pared by 5 bases and J by 3 bases, with 5 bases between.

CDR3 coding DNA: TGTGCCAGCAGCTCCGGTGGGGAAAACAATGAGCAGTTCTTC. Translation: CASSSGGENNEQFF. The rearrangement links TRBV11-3 to TRBJ2-1; D not resolved. The CDR3 length is 14 residues. V shed 4 bases and J shed 5 bases, with 12 bases lying between them. The germline V gene encodes CDR1 SGHNT and CDR2 YENEEA.

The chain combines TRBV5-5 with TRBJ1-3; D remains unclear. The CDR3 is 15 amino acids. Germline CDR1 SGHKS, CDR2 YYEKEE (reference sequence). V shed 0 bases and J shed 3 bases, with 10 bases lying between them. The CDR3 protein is CASSLDRGDGNTIYF. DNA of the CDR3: TGTGCCAGCAGCTTGGATCGGGGAGATGGAAACACCATATATTTT.

CDR3 DNA sequence: TGCAGCGTTGATGAGGGCACTGAAGCTTTCTTT. Translation gives CSVDEGTEAFF. This chain joins TRBV29-1 and TRBJ1-1, with D hard to call. Germline CDR1 SQVTM, CDR2 ANQGSEA. V was clipped by 3 bases and J by 4 bases, with 6 bases between them. This CDR3 comprises 11 residues.

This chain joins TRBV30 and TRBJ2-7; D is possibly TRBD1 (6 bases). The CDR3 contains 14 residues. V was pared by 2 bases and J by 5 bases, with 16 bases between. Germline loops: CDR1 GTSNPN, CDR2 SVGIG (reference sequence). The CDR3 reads CAWSFGQTVHEQYF. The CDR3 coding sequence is TGTGCCTGGAGTTTTGGACAGACCGTTCACGAGCAGTACTTC.

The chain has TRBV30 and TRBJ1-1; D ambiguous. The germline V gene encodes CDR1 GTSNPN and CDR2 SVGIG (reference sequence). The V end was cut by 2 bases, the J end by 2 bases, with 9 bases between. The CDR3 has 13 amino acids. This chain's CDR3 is CAWSFSPNTEAFF. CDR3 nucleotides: TGTGCCTGGAGTTTTTCTCCTAACACTGAAGCTTTCTTT.

The CDR3 loop reads CASSSTANYGYTF. CDR3 DNA: TGTGCCAGCAGCTCAACGGCGAACTATGGCTACACCTTC. The V call is TRBV11-2, the J call TRBJ1-2; D not certain. Deletions cut 4 bases from V and 2 bases from J, with 8 bases between. The CDR3 consists of 13 residues. Germline CDR1 and CDR2: SGHAT and FQNNGV. The complete variable domain, with remaining parts taken from reference TRBV11-2 and TRBJ1-2, reads EAGVAQSPRYKIIEKRQSVAFWCNPISGHATLYWYQQILGQGPKLLIQFQNNGVVDDSQLPKDRFSAERLKGVDSTLKIQPAKLEDSAVYLCASSSTANYGYTFGSGTRLTVV.

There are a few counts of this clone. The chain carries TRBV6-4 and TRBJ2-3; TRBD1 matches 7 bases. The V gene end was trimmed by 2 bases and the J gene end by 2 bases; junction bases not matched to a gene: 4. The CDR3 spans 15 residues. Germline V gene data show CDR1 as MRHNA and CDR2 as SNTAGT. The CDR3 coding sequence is TGTGCCAGCAGTGACAAAACAGGGGACACAGATACGCAGTATTTT. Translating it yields CASSDKTGDTDTQYF.

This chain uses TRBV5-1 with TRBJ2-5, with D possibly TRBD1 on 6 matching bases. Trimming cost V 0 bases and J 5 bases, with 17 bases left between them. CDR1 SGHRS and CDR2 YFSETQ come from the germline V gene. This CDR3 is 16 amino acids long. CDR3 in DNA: TGCGCCAGCAGCTTGGTCGGGACACCAAGGGGGGAGACCCAGTACTTC. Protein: CASSLVGTPRGETQYF.

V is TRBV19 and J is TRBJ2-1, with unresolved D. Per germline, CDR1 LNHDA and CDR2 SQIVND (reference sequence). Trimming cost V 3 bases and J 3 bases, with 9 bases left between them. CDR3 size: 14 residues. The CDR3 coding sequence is TGTGCCAGTAGTATCACTAACCGCTACAATGAGCAGTTCTTC. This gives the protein CASSITNRYNEQFF.

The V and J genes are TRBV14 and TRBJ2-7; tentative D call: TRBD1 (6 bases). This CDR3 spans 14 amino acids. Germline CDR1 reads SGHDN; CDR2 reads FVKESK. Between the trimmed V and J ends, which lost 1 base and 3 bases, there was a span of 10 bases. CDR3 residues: CASSQGLQGYEQYF. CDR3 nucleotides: TGTGCCAGCAGCCAAGGGTTACAGGGCTACGAGCAGTACTTC. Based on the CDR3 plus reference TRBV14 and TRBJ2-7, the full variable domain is EAGVTQFPSHSVIEKGQTVTLRCDPISGHDNLYWYRRVMGKEIKFLLHFVKESKQDESGMPNNRFLAERTGGTYSTLKVQPAELEDSGVYFCASSQGLQGYEQYFGPGTRLTVT.

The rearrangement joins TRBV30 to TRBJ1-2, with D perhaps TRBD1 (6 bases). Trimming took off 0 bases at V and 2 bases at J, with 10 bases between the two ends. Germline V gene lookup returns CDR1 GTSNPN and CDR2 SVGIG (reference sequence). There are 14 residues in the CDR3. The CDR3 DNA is TGTGCCTGGAGTGTAGACAGGAGAAACTATGGCTACACCTTC. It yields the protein CAWSVDRRNYGYTF.

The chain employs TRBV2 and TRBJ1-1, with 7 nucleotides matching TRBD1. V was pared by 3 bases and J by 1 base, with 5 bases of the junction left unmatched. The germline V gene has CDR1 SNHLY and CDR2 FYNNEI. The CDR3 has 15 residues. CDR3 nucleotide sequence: TGTGCCAGCAGTGAGGACAGGCCAACGAACACTGAAGCTTTCTTT. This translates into CASSEDRPTNTEAFF.

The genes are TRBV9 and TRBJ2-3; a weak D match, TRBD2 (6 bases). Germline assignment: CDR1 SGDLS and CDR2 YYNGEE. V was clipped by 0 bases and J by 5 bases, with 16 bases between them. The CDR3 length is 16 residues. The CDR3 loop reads CASSVVGGAGGDTQYF. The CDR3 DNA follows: TGTGCCAGCAGCGTAGTAGGAGGGGCCGGGGGAGATACGCAGTATTTT.

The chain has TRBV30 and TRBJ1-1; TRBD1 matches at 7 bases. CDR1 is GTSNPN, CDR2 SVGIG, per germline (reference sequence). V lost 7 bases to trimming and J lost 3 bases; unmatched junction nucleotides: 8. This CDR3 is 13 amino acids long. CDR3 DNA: TGTGCCTCTCGACAGGGCACCCACACTGAAGCTTTCTTT. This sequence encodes CASRQGTHTEAFF.

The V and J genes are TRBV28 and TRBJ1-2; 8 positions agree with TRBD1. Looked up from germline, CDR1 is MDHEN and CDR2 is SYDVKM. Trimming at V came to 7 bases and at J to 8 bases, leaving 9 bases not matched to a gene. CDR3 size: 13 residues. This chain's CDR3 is CASTEQGERGYTF. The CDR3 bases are TGTGCCAGCACCGAACAGGGGGAGAGAGGCTACACCTTC.

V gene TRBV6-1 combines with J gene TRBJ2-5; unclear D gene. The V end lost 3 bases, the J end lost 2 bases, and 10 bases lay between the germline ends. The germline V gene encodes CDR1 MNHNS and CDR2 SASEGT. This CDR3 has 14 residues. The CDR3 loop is CASSDTGRQETQYF. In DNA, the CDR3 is TGTGCCAGCAGTGATACCGGCCGTCAAGAGACCCAGTACTTC.

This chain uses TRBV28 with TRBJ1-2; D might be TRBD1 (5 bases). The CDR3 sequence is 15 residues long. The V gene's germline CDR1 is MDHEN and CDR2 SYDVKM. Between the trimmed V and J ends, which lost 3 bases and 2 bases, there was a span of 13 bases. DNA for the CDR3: TGTGCCAGCAGTTTTGAGCAGGGAGTAAACTATGGCTACACCTTC. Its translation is CASSFEQGVNYGYTF.

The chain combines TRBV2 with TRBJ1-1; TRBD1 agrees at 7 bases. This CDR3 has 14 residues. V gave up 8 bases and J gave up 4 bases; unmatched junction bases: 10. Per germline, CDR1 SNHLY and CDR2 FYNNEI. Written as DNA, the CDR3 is TGTGCCAGCCGAATGGACAGGAAAGGCACTGAAGCTTTCTTT. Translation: CASRMDRKGTEAFF.

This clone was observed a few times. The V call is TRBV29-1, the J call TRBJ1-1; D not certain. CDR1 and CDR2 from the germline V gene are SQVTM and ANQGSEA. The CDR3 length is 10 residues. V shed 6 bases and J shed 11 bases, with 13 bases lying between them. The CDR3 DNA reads TGCAGCGTGGTAGATAACAACGCTTTCTTT. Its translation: CSVVDNNAFF.

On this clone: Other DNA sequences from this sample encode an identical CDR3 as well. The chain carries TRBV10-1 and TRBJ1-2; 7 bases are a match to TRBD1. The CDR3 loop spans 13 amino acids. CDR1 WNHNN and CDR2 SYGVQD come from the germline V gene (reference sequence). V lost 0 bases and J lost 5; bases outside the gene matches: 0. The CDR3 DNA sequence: TGCGCCAGCAGTGAGTCGACAGGGTATGGCTACACCTTC. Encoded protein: CASSESTGYGYTF.

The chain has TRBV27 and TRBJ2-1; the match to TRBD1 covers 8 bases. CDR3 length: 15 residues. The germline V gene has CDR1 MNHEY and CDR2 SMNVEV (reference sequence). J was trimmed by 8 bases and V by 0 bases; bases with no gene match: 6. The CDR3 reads CASSLSADRAYEQFF. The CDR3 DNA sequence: TGTGCCAGCAGTTTATCCGCGGACAGGGCCTATGAGCAGTTCTTC.

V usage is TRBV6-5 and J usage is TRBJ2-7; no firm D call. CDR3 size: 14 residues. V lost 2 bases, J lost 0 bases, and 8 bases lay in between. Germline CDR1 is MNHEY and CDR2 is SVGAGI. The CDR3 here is CASSYESASYEQYF. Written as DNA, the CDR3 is TGTGCCAGCAGTTACGAGAGTGCCTCCTACGAGCAGTACTTC.